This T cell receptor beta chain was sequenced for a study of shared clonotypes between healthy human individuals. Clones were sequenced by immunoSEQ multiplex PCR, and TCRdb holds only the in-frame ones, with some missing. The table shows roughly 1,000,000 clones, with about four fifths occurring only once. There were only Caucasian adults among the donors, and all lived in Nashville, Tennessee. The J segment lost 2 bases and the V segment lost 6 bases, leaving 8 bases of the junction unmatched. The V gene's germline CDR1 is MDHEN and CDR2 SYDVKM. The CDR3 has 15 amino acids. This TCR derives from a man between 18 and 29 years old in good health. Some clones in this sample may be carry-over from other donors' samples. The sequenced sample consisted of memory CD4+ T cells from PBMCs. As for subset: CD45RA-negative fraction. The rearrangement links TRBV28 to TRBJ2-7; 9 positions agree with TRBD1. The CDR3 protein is CASRRAGTGTYEQYF. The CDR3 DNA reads TGTGCCAGCAGACGGGCCGGGACAGGGACCTACGAGCAGTACTTC.